This T cell receptor (beta chain) is drawn from a study of blood T cell repertoires in COVID-19. Produced via immunoSEQ multiplex PCR; TCRdb's table is partial and in-frame only. The sample shows 120,000 or so clones, about three quarters of them seen only once. The V gene lost 1 base and the J gene lost 7 bases, with 6 bases spanning the gap. The CDR3 runs 12 residues. Germline V CDR1 and CDR2: SNHLY, FYNNEI. The specimen sequenced was peripheral blood. V and J are TRBV2 and TRBJ2-3; D call uncertain. The TCR comes from a human donor with acute or convalescent COVID-19. The donor label of this sample is uncertain. CDR3 in amino acids: CASSEEEYTQYF. CDR3 coding DNA: TGTGCCAGCAGTGAAGAGGAGTATACGCAGTATTTT.